A selection of T cell receptor beta chains follows, all from one sample in a study of read filtering for tumor transcriptome and immune sequencing. TCRdb analysed the reads with MiXCR anew, one entry per CDR3 protein. The table shows some 140,000 distinct CDR3 sequences, with about 13% occurring only once. The specimen sequenced was a population of CD138-negative cells sorted from bone marrow. The source of these receptors is a donor at least 40 years old with multiple myeloma. Both conserved end residues are part of each CDR3.

V gene | CDR3 length | CDR3 protein
TRBV20-1 | 15 | CSARDRDSDTDTQYF
TRBV11-2 | 16 | CASSSGTSGYEDTQYF
TRBV7-9 | 9 | CASSSDLGF
TRBV20-1 | 14 | CSARILGNNEKLFF
TRBV13 | 13 | CASSLPGGSEAFF
TRBV29-1 | 12 | CSVDDAVDEQFF
TRBV29-1 | 11 | CSVVGDEKLFF
TRBV7-3 | 12 | CASSLDQRTQYF
TRBV29-1 | 14 | CSFPVMGAYNEQSF
TRBV20-1 | 14 | CSARLADSTDTQYF
TRBV5-6 | 15 | CASSPGTSGRNEQFF
TRBV20-1 | 14 | CSARSSDNRETQYF
TRBV12-5 | 18 | CASGFDPTSGRAQNEQFF
TRBV7-7 | 17 | CASSKDLLEPPTGELFF
TRBV29-1 | 17 | CSVLTPDRGDFNEKLFF
TRBV6-2/TRBV6-3 | 19 | CASRKLSGTSGSSYNEQFF
TRBV6-6 | 17 | CASSSNRGHYSNQPQHF
TRBV24-1 | 19 | CATSGPQGMFQQDGGELFF
TRBV9 | 14 | CTSSPRLPNNEQFF
TRBV7-9 | 14 | CASSGDVLAGEQFF
TRBV7-9 | 15 | CASSLARPKREKLFF
TRBV5-6 | 16 | CASSGGLAGLYNEQFF
TRBV5-6 | 16 | CASSLGTGGRNTEASF
TRBV6-1 | 16 | CASSLGTGILNTEAFF
TRBV3-1 | 14 | CASSQGGRGTEAFF
TRBV29-1 | 10 | CSAAVEEQFF
TRBV11-3 | 14 | CASSLLVTGYGYTF
TRBV4-1 | 16 | CASSLRAGTNTGELFF
TRBV20-1 | 17 | CSARAWGKGAGAYEQYF
TRBV7-8 | 15 | CASSLALRGADTQYF
TRBV12-3/TRBV12-4 | 13 | CASSPRSYNEQFF
TRBV7-3 | 15 | CASSLLPSGRNEQFF
TRBV11-1 | 16 | CASSLTGTGGLETQYF
TRBV9 | 15 | CASSVAPGTVNEQFF
TRBV12-3/TRBV12-4 | 18 | CASSWTGGPFPSEETQYF
TRBV7-6 | 15 | CASSAEGARGQPQHF
TRBV29-1 | 12 | CSVGGANQPQHF
TRBV20-1 | 16 | CSARGERGLAKNIQYF